The sequence of this T cell receptor (beta chain) was determined in a study of blood T cells in healthy people across ages. Study observations and caveats: Both naive CD4+ cell counts and diversity were greater in long-lived donors than in aged donors.

This clonotype was seen more than once but under ten times. The antigen is unknown. Primers used in a second PCR of about 6 to 11 cycles were a sample-barcoded 5' primer and a J-beta primer mix. CDR3-containing paired-end reads numbering at least 2.5 million came from each sample. In TCRdb, the 5' RACE reads were re-called with MiXCR into one record per CDR3 protein. The sample contains about 1 million distinct CDR3 sequences, about 23% of which appear only once. Germline assignment: CDR1 MNHNY and CDR2 SVGAGI (reference sequence). J lost 1 base, V lost 2 bases, and 3 bases had no gene match. This CDR3 region has 16 residues. Every donor provided ten milliliters of peripheral blood. These sequences were also reported in another study, on T cells of mothers and their children. That report notes: For cDNA synthesis, the complete extracted RNA was used (1.5 ug per 15 ul).

The sequence derives from a girl between 2 and 10 years old in good health. Sequencing used blood. The chain has TRBV6-6 and TRBJ2-3; 10 positions match TRBD2. CDR3: CASSYATSGGTDTQYF. The DNA for the CDR3 is TGTGCCAGCAGTTACGCAACTAGCGGGGGCACAGATACGCAGTATTTT.